A single sample gave rise to the 19 T cell receptor beta chains below, sequenced in a study of T cell repertoires in cytomegalovirus infection. Using its own MiXCR run on the reads, TCRdb lists one record per CDR3 protein. Seen here are 70,000 to 75,000 distinct CDR3 sequences, 4% observed once, and the top ten hold around a fifth. The sample was PBMCs. Receptor source: a human donor in good health (CMV status not recorded). Some clones in this sample may be carry-over from other donors' samples.

This clonotype was counted ten times or more. The chain employs TRBV11-3 and TRBJ2-5; D is uncertain. Trimming pared 0 bases from V and 5 bases from J, leaving 16 bases between. The CDR3 is made up of 16 amino acids. The V gene's germline CDR1 is SGHNT and CDR2 YENEEA. CDR3 DNA sequence: TGTGCCAGCAGCTTAGATTCCAGTATCCGGGCCGAGACCCAGTACTTC. It is translated as CASSLDSSIRAETQYF.

This clonotype was found many times. The chain uses TRBV6-8 and TRBJ2-7; 14 bases agree with TRBD2. V trimming: 6 bases; J trimming: 2 bases; junction bases outside the gene matches: 6. Germline values: CDR1 MNHGY, CDR2 SAAAGT. The CDR3 runs 16 residues. DNA of the CDR3: TGTGCCAGCAGGCGATCGGGACTAGCGGGAGCCTACGAGCAGTACTTC. Translation gives CASRRSGLAGAYEQYF.

Ten or more counts support this clonotype. The chain has TRBV6-5 and TRBJ2-1, with TRBD2 matching 9 bases. Germline V gene lookup returns CDR1 MNHEY and CDR2 SVGAGI. The CDR3 extends over 15 amino acids. The V gene end was trimmed by 10 bases and the J gene end by 3 bases; junction bases not matched to a gene: 10. CDR3 in amino acids: CATQRSSGVYNEQFF. For the CDR3, the DNA is TGTGCCACCCAGAGGTCTAGCGGGGTCTACAATGAGCAGTTCTTC.

Points on this clonotype: No conserved phenylalanine or tryptophan is present at the end of the CDR3, so a read error is the likely explanation. The rearrangement joins TRBV24-1 to TRBJ2-6; possibly TRBD1 or TRBD2 for D (5 bases each). This CDR3 has 13 amino acids. Germline V lookup: CDR1 KGHDR, CDR2 SFDVKD. V was clipped by 8 bases and J by 2 bases, with 6 bases between them. The CDR3 DNA reads TGTGCCACCATGGGGGCTGGGGCCAACGTCCTGACTTCC. Encoded protein: CATMGAGANVLTS.

This clonotype was picked up a small number of times. The chain has TRBV5-5 and TRBJ2-7; tentatively, D is TRBD1 or TRBD2 (6 bases each). This CDR3 comprises 14 residues. Trimming cost V 4 bases and J 0 bases, with 11 bases left between them. Germline CDR1 reads SGHKS; CDR2 reads YYEKEE (reference sequence). The CDR3 DNA is TGTGCCAGCAGCCCCGGGGGCCTCTCCTACGAGCAGTACTTC. This sequence encodes CASSPGGLSYEQYF. Supplemented by reference TRBV5-5 and TRBJ2-7, the full variable domain reads DAGVTQSPTHLIKTRGQQVTLRCSPISGHKSVSWYQQVLGQGPQFIFQYYEKEERGRGNFPDRFSARQFPNYSSELNVNALLLGDSALYLCASSPGGLSYEQYFGPGTRLTVT.

This clonotype was counted only a few times. The chain is built from TRBV12-3 or TRBV12-4 and TRBJ2-5; D remains unclear. V dropped 6 bases and J dropped 4 bases, with 9 bases sitting between them. The CDR3 spans 12 residues. The CDR3 DNA sequence: TGTGCCAGCAGCCCGACGGTAGAGACCCAGTACTTC. It translates to CASSPTVETQYF.

This clonotype occurred many times. The CDR3 DNA sequence: TGTGCCAGCAGCTTAGAAGCTCGCACTAGCACTGAAGCTTTCTTT. Amino acids: CASSLEARTSTEAFF. This sequence joins TRBV7-2 and TRBJ1-1; D not certain. CDR1 SGHTA and CDR2 FQGNSA come from the germline V gene. This CDR3 is 15 amino acids long. V lost 1 base to trimming and J lost 4 bases, with 13 bases between them.

The sample holds many counts of this clonotype. V gene TRBV7-2 combines with J gene TRBJ1-2, with 8 bases matching TRBD1. Unmatched junction bases numbered 6, after V lost 5 bases and J lost 1 base. The CDR3 is made up of 15 amino acids. CDR1 is SGHTA and CDR2 is FQGNSA in the germline V gene. CDR3 nucleotide sequence: TGTGCCAGCAGCATCGACAGGGGACTTAACTATGGCTACACCTTC. This codes for CASSIDRGLNYGYTF.

This clonotype has at least ten counts. The V call is TRBV6-2 or TRBV6-3, the J call TRBJ2-4, with 7 bases matching TRBD1. Germline V gene sequence: CDR1 MNHEY, CDR2 SVGEGT. V dropped 5 bases and J dropped 0; count of bases not matched to a gene: 10. This CDR3 contains 17 residues. The CDR3 loop reads CASSHTPGTVAKNIQYF. CDR3 nucleotides: TGTGCCAGCAGTCATACTCCCGGGACAGTAGCCAAAAACATTCAGTACTTC.

This clonotype was recorded many times. The chain couples TRBV7-8 to TRBJ2-7, with 10 positions matching TRBD1. The CDR3 loop spans 14 amino acids. In germline, CDR1 is SGHVS, CDR2 FQNEAQ. V gave up 1 base and J gave up 11 bases; unmatched junction bases: 8. The CDR3 loop is CASSLGTGGTWEYF. For the CDR3, the DNA is TGTGCCAGCAGCTTAGGGACAGGGGGTACCTGGGAGTACTTC.

This clonotype occurred many times. CDR3 protein: CASSLEAGRENGYTF. In DNA, the CDR3 is TGTGCCAGCAGCTTAGAGGCGGGCAGGGAAAATGGCTACACCTTC. The rearrangement joins TRBV7-2 to TRBJ1-2; D may be TRBD1 (5 bases). The CDR3 length is 15 residues. The V and J ends lost 1 base and 6 bases respectively, with 15 bases between them. The germline V gene has CDR1 SGHTA and CDR2 FQGNSA.

The V call is TRBV28, the J call TRBJ2-7, with TRBD2 matching over 7 bases. CDR1 is MDHEN and CDR2 is SYDVKM in the germline V gene. The J segment lost 1 base and the V segment lost 4 bases, leaving 7 bases of the junction unmatched. This CDR3 has 15 amino acids. The DNA for the CDR3 is TGTGCCAGCAGTTCCTCTGGACTAGGGTCCTACGAGCAGTACTTC. This sequence encodes CASSSSGLGSYEQYF.

To note about this clonotype: Relative to the germline gene, one junction end is altered; a read error may explain this. The genes are TRBV7-2 and TRBJ1-1; 7 bases match TRBD1. Germline values: CDR1 SGHTA, CDR2 FQGNSA. This CDR3 has 14 residues. The CDR3 nucleotides are TGTGCCAGCAGCCTAGCCGGGACAGTGTTTGAAGCTTTCTTT. Its translation: CASSLAGTVFEAFF.

This clonotype was recorded many times. The rearrangement joins TRBV7-6 to TRBJ2-2; D remains ambiguous. From germline, CDR1 is SGHVS and CDR2 FNYEAQ. The CDR3 runs to 15 residues. Trimming pared 5 bases from V and 1 base from J, leaving 11 bases between. CDR3: CASSKFEVNTGELFF. CDR3 nucleotide sequence: TGTGCCAGCAGCAAGTTTGAAGTGAACACCGGGGAGCTGTTTTTT.

This clonotype was recorded at least ten times. The J gene is TRBJ2-5, the V gene TRBV29-1; 7 nucleotides line up with TRBD2. The CDR3 sequence is 15 residues long. In germline, CDR1 is SQVTM, CDR2 ANQGSEA. Trimming cost V 4 bases and J 4 bases; bases outside gene matches: 12. The CDR3 bases are TGCAGCGTTGTCCTCCCCAGTGCTAGCGGAGAGACCCAGTACTTC. It yields the protein CSVVLPSASGETQYF.

This clonotype has ten or more counts. The CDR3 sequence: CASSWLQGRGYTF. CDR3 nucleotide sequence: TGTGCCAGTAGTTGGCTGCAGGGGAGAGGCTACACCTTC. This chain links TRBV19 with TRBJ1-2; maybe TRBD1 (6 bases). V lost 5 bases, J lost 8 bases, and 15 bases lay in between. Looked up from germline, CDR1 is LNHDA and CDR2 is SQIVND (reference sequence). CDR3 size: 13 residues.

This clonotype was detected many times. The chain combines TRBV20-1 with TRBJ1-5, with TRBD1 identical over 7 bases. The J segment lost 7 bases and the V segment lost 5 bases, leaving 11 bases of the junction unmatched. The CDR3 contains 14 residues. The V gene's germline CDR1 is DFQATT and CDR2 SNEGSKA (reference sequence). The CDR3 loop reads CSAGQTGCSQPQHF. Here the CDR3 DNA reads TGCAGTGCTGGCCAGACAGGGTGTTCCCAGCCCCAGCATTTT.

There are many counts of this clonotype. This chain joins TRBV6-2 or TRBV6-3 and TRBJ1-5; the match to TRBD1 covers 8 bases. V gave up 1 base and J gave up 1 base; unmatched junction bases: 3. There are 16 residues in the CDR3. The germline CDR1 and CDR2 sequences are MNHEY and SVGEGT. The CDR3 bases are TGTGCCAGCAGTTACTTCGGACAGGGAAGCAATCAGCCCCAGCATTTT. The encoded protein is CASSYFGQGSNQPQHF.

J is TRBJ1-1 and V is TRBV10-3; D is undetermined. Trimming took 5 bases from V and 4 from J, leaving 20 bases between them. The CDR3 runs to 16 residues. Germline CDR1 and CDR2: ENHRY and SYGVKD. The CDR3 protein is CAISLIEAGDSTEAFF. CDR3 in DNA: TGTGCCATCAGTTTGATTGAGGCAGGTGATAGCACTGAAGCTTTCTTT.